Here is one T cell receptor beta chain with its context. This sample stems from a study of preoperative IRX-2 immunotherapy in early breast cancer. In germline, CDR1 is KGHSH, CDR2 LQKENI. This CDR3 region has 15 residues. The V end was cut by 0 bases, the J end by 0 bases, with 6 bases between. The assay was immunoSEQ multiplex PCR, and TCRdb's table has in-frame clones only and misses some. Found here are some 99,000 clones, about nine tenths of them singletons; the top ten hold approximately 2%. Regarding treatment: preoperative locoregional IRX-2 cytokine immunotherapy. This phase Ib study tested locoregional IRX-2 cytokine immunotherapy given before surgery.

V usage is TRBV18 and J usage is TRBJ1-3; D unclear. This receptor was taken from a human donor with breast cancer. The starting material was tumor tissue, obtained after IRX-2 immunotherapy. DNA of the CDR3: TGTGCCAGCTCACCACCTCGCCCCTCTGGAAACACCATATATTTT. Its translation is CASSPPRPSGNTIYF.